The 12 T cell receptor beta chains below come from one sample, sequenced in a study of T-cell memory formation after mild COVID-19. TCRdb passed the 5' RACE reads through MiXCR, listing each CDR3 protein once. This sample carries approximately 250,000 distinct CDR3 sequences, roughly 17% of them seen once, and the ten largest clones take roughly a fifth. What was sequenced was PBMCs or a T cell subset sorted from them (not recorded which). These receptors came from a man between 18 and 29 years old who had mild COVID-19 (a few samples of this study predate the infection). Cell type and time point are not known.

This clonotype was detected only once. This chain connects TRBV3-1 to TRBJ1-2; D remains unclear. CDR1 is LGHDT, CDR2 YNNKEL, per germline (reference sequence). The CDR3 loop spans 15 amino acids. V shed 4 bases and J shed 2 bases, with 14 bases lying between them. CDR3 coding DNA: TGTGCCAGCAGCCCCCGGCAGCCCTCCAACTATGGCTACACCTTC. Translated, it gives CASSPRQPSNYGYTF.

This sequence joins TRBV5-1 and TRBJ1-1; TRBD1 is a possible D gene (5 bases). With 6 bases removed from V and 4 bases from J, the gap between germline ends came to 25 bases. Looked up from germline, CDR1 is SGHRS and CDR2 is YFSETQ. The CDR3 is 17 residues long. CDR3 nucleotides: TGCGCCAGCAATGTCGCTCCTCCGGGGCAGGGAGTCACTGAAGCTTTCTTT. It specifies CASNVAPPGQGVTEAFF.

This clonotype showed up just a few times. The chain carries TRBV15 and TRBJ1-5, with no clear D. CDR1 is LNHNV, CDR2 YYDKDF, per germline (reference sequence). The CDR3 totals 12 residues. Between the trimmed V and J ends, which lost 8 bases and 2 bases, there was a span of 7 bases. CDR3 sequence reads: CATGEGNQPQHF. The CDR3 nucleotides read TGTGCCACCGGGGAGGGCAATCAGCCCCAGCATTTT.

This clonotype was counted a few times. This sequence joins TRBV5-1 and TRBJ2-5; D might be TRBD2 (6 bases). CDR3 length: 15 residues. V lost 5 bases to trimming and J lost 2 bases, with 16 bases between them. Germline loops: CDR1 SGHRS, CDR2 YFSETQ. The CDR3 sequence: CASRVTGTVQETQYF. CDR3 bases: TGCGCCAGCAGGGTTACCGGGACTGTTCAAGAGACCCAGTACTTC.

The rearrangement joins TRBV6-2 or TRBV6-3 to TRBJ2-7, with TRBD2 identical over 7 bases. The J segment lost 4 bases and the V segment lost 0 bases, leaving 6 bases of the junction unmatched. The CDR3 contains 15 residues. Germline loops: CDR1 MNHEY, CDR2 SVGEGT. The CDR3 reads CASSYSPSGAYEQYV. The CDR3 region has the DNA TGTGCCAGCAGTTACTCGCCCAGCGGGGCGTACGAGCAGTACGTC.

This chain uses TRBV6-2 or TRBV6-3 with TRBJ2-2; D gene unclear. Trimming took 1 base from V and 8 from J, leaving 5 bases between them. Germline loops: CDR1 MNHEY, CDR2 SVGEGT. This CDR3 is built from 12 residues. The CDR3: CASSYLRGELFF. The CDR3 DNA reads TGTGCCAGCAGTTACTTAAGGGGGGAGCTGTTTTTT.

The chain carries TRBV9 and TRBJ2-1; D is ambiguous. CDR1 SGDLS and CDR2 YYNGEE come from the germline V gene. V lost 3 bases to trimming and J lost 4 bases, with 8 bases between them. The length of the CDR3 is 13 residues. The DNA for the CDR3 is TGTGCCAGCAGCGAGACCAGATACAATGAGCAGTTCTTC. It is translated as CASSETRYNEQFF.

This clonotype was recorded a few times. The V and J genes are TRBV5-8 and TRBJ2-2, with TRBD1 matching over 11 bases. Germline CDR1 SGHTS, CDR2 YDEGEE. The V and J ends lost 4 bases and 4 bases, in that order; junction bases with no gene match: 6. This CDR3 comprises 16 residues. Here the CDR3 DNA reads TGTGCCAGCAGCGGCCCCGGGACAGGGGGCACCGGGGAGCTGTTTTTT. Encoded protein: CASSGPGTGGTGELFF.

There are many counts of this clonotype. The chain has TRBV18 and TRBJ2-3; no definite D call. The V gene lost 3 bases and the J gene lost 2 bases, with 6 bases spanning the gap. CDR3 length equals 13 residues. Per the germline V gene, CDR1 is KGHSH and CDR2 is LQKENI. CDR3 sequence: CASSPTATDTQYF. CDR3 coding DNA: TGTGCCAGCTCACCCACAGCCACAGATACGCAGTATTTT. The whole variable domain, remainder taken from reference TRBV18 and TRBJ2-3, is NAGVMQNPRHLVRRRGQEARLRCSPMKGHSHVYWYRQLPEEGLKFMVYLQKENIIDESGMPKERFSAEFPKEGPSILRIQQVVRGDSAAYFCASSPTATDTQYFGPGTRLTVL.

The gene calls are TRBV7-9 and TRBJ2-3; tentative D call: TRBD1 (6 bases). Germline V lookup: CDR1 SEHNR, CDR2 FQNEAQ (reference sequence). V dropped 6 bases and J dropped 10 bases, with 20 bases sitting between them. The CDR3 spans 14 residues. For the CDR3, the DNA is TGTGCCAGCAGACCTAATCTATTACAGGGCTCGCAGTATTTT. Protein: CASRPNLLQGSQYF.

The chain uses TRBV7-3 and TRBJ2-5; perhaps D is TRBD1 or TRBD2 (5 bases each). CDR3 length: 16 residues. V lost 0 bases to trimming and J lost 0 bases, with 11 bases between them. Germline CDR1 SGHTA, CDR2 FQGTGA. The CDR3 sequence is CASSLTGTMYQETQYF. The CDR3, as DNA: TGTGCCAGCAGCTTAACCGGGACCATGTACCAAGAGACCCAGTACTTC. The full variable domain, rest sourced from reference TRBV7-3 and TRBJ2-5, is GAGVSQTPSNKVTEKGKYVELRCDPISGHTALYWYRQSLGQGPEFLIYFQGTGAADDSGLPNDRFFAVRPEGSVSTLKIQRTERGDSAVYLCASSLTGTMYQETQYFGPGTRLLVL.

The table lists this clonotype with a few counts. The CDR3 DNA reads TGCGCCAGCAGCTTGAGAACCAGGGGAACCATAGGGTGGGAGCAGTACTTC. It encodes CASSLRTRGTIGWEQYF. This chain connects TRBV5-1 to TRBJ2-7, with D possibly TRBD1 on 6 matching bases. This CDR3 comprises 17 residues. CDR1 and CDR2 (germline): SGHRS, YFSETQ. V lost 1 base and J 7 bases, leaving 24 bases between the germline ends.